Shown below are 17 T cell receptor beta chains from a single sample sequenced in a study of cytotoxic CD8 clonotypes in ibrutinib-treated CLL. Sequenced by immunoSEQ multiplex PCR; TCRdb stores in-frame clones only, minus some. The sample records under 150,000 clones, more than 75% being singletons. Sequenced material: PBMCs, taken after 36 months of ibrutinib treatment. The receptor set was obtained from a human donor with chronic lymphocytic leukemia.

This clone turned up a few times. This chain joins TRBV28 and TRBJ2-2; 9 nucleotides align to TRBD1. J lost 4 bases, V lost 6 bases, and 6 bases had no gene match. CDR3 size: 15 residues. Germline V gene data show CDR1 as MDHEN and CDR2 as SYDVKM. CDR3 DNA sequence: TGTGCCAGCAGACCTGGGACAGGGCTCACCGGGGAGCTGTTTTTT. Translated: CASRPGTGLTGELFF.

In this sample, this clone turned up once. The chain has TRBV5-4 and TRBJ2-1; D could derive from TRBD1 or TRBD2 (6 bases each). Per the germline V gene, CDR1 is SGHNT and CDR2 is YYREEE (reference sequence). This CDR3 region has 15 residues. With 0 bases removed from V and 7 bases from J, the gap between germline ends came to 14 bases. CDR3 amino acids: CASSLGSGGLNEQFF. CDR3 in DNA: TGTGCCAGCAGCTTGGGGTCTGGGGGGCTTAATGAGCAGTTCTTC.

The CDR3 spells CASSLFPSLETQYF. The CDR3 bases are TGTGCCAGCAGCTTATTCCCTAGCTTGGAGACCCAGTACTTC. This sequence joins TRBV5-6 and TRBJ2-5, with D possibly TRBD2 on 5 matching bases. Germline values: CDR1 SGHDT, CDR2 YYEEEE. Trimming removed 2 bases from V and 5 bases from J, with 13 bases in between. This CDR3 comprises 14 residues.

V and J are TRBV2 and TRBJ1-5, with D maybe TRBD1 (5 bases). This CDR3 contains 14 residues. The germline gives CDR1 SNHLY, CDR2 FYNNEI. The ends were cut back, 4 bases at V and 5 bases at J, with 12 bases in the middle. CDR3 loop: CASSAGGPDQPQHF. The CDR3 DNA sequence: TGTGCCAGCAGTGCGGGGGGTCCCGATCAGCCCCAGCATTTT.

The CDR3 spells CASSANWPSTDTQYF. The CDR3 region has the DNA TGCGCCAGCAGCGCAAATTGGCCTAGCACAGATACGCAGTATTTT. V usage is TRBV5-1 and J usage is TRBJ2-3; D gene uncertain. Trimming took off 4 bases at V and 0 bases at J, with 12 bases between the two ends. This CDR3 has 15 amino acids. Germline CDR1 SGHRS, CDR2 YFSETQ.

The chain joins TRBV6-4 to TRBJ2-7; 7 bases line up with TRBD1. After removal of 4 bases from V and 2 bases from J, the junction contained 8 bases not matched to a gene. Germline V CDR1 and CDR2: MRHNA, SNTAGT. The CDR3 loop spans 15 amino acids. This chain's CDR3 is CASSVTGEGTYEQYF. The CDR3 coding sequence is TGTGCCAGCAGTGTAACAGGGGAAGGCACCTACGAGCAGTACTTC.

The chain employs TRBV10-3 and TRBJ1-3; TRBD1 matches at 8 bases. The germline V gene encodes CDR1 ENHRY and CDR2 SYGVKD. With V trimmed by 6 bases and J by 0 bases, 4 bases remained unmatched. CDR3 length equals 15 residues. The CDR3 nucleotides are TGTGCCATCAGCAGACAGGGGAACTCTGGAAACACCATATATTTT. This encodes CAISRQGNSGNTIYF.

The chain couples TRBV19 to TRBJ2-1; 9 bases are shared with TRBD2. The CDR3 has 16 amino acids. Germline CDR1 and CDR2: LNHDA and SQIVND (reference sequence). V trimming: 4 bases; J trimming: 8 bases; junction bases outside the gene matches: 12. The CDR3 DNA sequence: TGTGCCAGTAGTACCACGAATAGCGGGAGTTTATATGAGCAGTTCTTC. It translates to CASSTTNSGSLYEQFF.

The chain combines TRBV5-1 with TRBJ2-7, with 9 bases matching TRBD1. The J segment lost 5 bases and the V segment lost 4 bases, leaving 4 bases of the junction unmatched. Germline CDR1 SGHRS, CDR2 YFSETQ. The CDR3 extends over 13 amino acids. The CDR3 bases are TGCGCCAGCAGCCAGGGACAGGGCCACGAGCAGTACTTC. This translates into CASSQGQGHEQYF.

The table lists this clone with a count of one. The chain has TRBV7-9 and TRBJ2-7, with a possible D match to TRBD2 (5 bases). Germline assignment: CDR1 SEHNR and CDR2 FQNEAQ (reference sequence). The CDR3 runs to 13 residues. Trimming left V 1 base short and J 2 bases short, with 6 bases between. This CDR3 reads CASSLVGTYEQYF. The CDR3, as DNA: TGTGCCAGCAGCTTAGTCGGGACCTACGAGCAGTACTTC.

The V and J genes are TRBV5-1 and TRBJ1-2, with D unclear. The CDR3 runs 17 residues. With 5 bases removed from V and 1 base from J, the gap between germline ends came to 21 bases. Germline loops: CDR1 SGHRS, CDR2 YFSETQ. CDR3 sequence reads: CASRPTGQLLNNYGYTF. CDR3 DNA: TGCGCCAGCAGACCCACTGGGCAGCTTTTAAATAACTATGGCTACACCTTC.

The rearrangement joins TRBV7-2 to TRBJ2-1, with TRBD1 matching 8 bases. The CDR3 extends over 17 amino acids. The trim removed 0 bases at V and 3 bases at J, leaving 7 bases unmatched. CDR1 and CDR2 from the germline V gene are SGHTA and FQGNSA. CDR3 amino acids: CASSLALDRVVYNEQFF. DNA of the CDR3: TGTGCCAGCAGCTTAGCTTTGGACAGGGTGGTCTACAATGAGCAGTTCTTC.

This clone occurred a few times. This chain connects TRBV5-1 to TRBJ1-1; possibly TRBD1 for D (5 bases). Germline-derived CDR1 and CDR2 are SGHRS and YFSETQ. Trimming left V 1 base short and J 10 bases short, with 11 bases between. The CDR3 sequence is 12 residues long. CDR3 residues: CASSLWGSAAFF. In nucleotides, the CDR3 is TGCGCCAGCAGCTTGTGGGGGTCGGCAGCTTTCTTT.

V and J are TRBV7-2 and TRBJ2-5; 9 bases match TRBD2. CDR1 is SGHTA and CDR2 is FQGNSA in the germline V gene. This CDR3 is built from 15 residues. V gave up 3 bases and J gave up 1 base; unmatched junction bases: 3. The DNA of the CDR3 is TGTGCCAGCAGCTTGGGCGGGGGGGTCCAAGAGACCCAGTACTTC. It encodes CASSLGGGVQETQYF.

The count of this clone is one. This chain links TRBV11-2 with TRBJ1-5; D gene ambiguous. This CDR3 region has 13 residues. Germline lookup yields CDR1 SGHAT and CDR2 FQNNGV. V dropped 0 bases and J dropped 6 bases, with 6 bases sitting between them. The CDR3 protein is CASSLDLIQPQHF. In nucleotides, the CDR3 is TGTGCCAGCAGCTTAGATCTTATTCAGCCCCAGCATTTT. The variable domain in full, completed from reference TRBV11-2 and TRBJ1-5, reads EAGVAQSPRYKIIEKRQSVAFWCNPISGHATLYWYQQILGQGPKLLIQFQNNGVVDDSQLPKDRFSAERLKGVDSTLKIQPAKLEDSAVYLCASSLDLIQPQHFGDGTRLSIL.

The chain uses TRBV6-6 and TRBJ1-5; TRBD1 might be the D (6 bases). Trimming removed 9 bases at V and 6 bases at J, with 18 bases between. CDR3 length: 14 residues. Germline lookup yields CDR1 MNHNY and CDR2 SVGAGI (reference sequence). As DNA, the CDR3 is TGTGCCAGTTCACAGGGAAGGGAGAGTCAGCCCCAGCATTTT. It yields the protein CASSQGRESQPQHF.

The CDR3 region is CASSYDGRNSPLHF. CDR3 in DNA: TGTGCCAGCAGTTACGACGGACGCAATTCACCCCTCCACTTT. This chain links TRBV6-5 with TRBJ1-6; D is uncertain. Germline-derived CDR1 and CDR2 are MNHEY and SVGAGI. The CDR3 sequence is 14 residues long. Trimming removed 2 bases at V and 7 bases at J, with 9 bases between.